The source of this TCR beta chain is a study of post-analysis software for immune sequencing data. Study information: Recorded subtypes: relapsing-remitting, secondary progressive, progressive-relapsing; some patients unannotated.

J gave up 4 bases and V 7 bases, and 12 bases lay outside the gene matches. Germline CDR1 and CDR2: MNHNS and SASEGT. The CDR3 contains 17 residues. General study results and limits: Compared with controls, patients showed significantly lower normalized Chao1 diversity. The study found TRBV5-6, TRBV5-1 and TRBV20-1 among about five TRBV segments more frequent in patients than controls. Under F measure analysis, samples from one preparation batch co-clustered strongly.

The table lists this clonotype with a few counts. Its antigen is unidentified. Tagging with unique molecular identifiers was a feature of the TCR beta cDNA libraries. Between about 0.95 and 11 million T cells gave rise to around 500,000 cDNA molecules. TCRdb redid the calling of the PCR reads with MiXCR, one entry per CDR3 protein. The repertoire holds 500,000 to 600,000 distinct CDR3 sequences, about 44% seen once, with about 1.5% in the top ten. The receptor's source is a girl under 18 with multiple sclerosis. The rearrangement uses TRBV6-1 and TRBJ2-5; 13 bases agree with TRBD2. The sample comprised blood. CDR3 residues: CASNRLAGGVGRETQYF. The CDR3 DNA reads as TGTGCCAGCAATCGACTAGCGGGAGGAGTGGGGCGAGAGACCCAGTACTTC.